The 19 T cell receptor beta chains presented below share a single source sample, sequenced in a study of shared clonotypes between healthy human individuals. The data were produced by immunoSEQ multiplex PCR, yet TCRdb's version contains in-frame clones alone and is incomplete. The sample includes more than 1.2 million clones, 98% of them seen just once. The sample consisted of naive CD4+ T cells sorted from blood. Specified subset: CD45RA+ positively selected. The receptors were sampled from a young man in good health.

Regarding this clone: Germline is not matched at one junction end, which may reflect a read error. This sequence joins TRBV10-2 and TRBJ1-1; weak D call: TRBD1 (6 bases). Germline V gene sequence: CDR1 WSHSY, CDR2 SAAADI. This CDR3 comprises 12 residues. The CDR3 is CASSGGSPWAFF. CDR3 coding DNA: TGTGCCAGCAGTGGGGGCAGTCCATGGGCTTTCTTT.

Comments on this clone: Other DNA sequences of this sample code for an identical CDR3. This chain connects TRBV2 to TRBJ2-5; D might be TRBD1 (5 bases). Looked up from germline, CDR1 is SNHLY and CDR2 is FYNNEI. V lost 6 bases, J lost 4 bases, and 9 bases lay in between. The CDR3 is 12 residues long. CDR3 in amino acids: CASRDRGETQYF. Written as DNA, the CDR3 is TGTGCCAGCAGGGATAGGGGAGAGACCCAGTACTTC. The entire variable domain, with the rest obtained from reference TRBV2 and TRBJ2-5, is as follows: EPEVTQTPSHQVTQMGQEVILRCVPISNHLYFYWYRQILGQKVEFLVSFYNNEISEKSEIFDDQFSVERPDGSNFTLKIRSTKLEDSAMYFCASRDRGETQYFGPGTRLLVL.

This clone was seen once. The V and J genes are TRBV7-2 and TRBJ2-7, with 8 positions matching TRBD1. The CDR3 is 15 residues long. The germline V gene encodes CDR1 SGHTA and CDR2 FQGNSA. With V trimmed by 3 bases and J by 3 bases, 7 bases remained unmatched. CDR3: CASSFGTGDGYEQYF. The DNA of the CDR3 is TGTGCCAGCAGCTTCGGGACAGGCGACGGCTACGAGCAGTACTTC. The whole variable domain, remainder taken from reference TRBV7-2 and TRBJ2-7, is GAGVSQSPSNKVTEKGKDVELRCDPISGHTALYWYRQSLGQGLEFLIYFQGNSAPDKSGLPSDRFSAERTGGSVSTLTIQRTQQEDSAVYLCASSFGTGDGYEQYFGPGTRLTVT.

The rearrangement joins TRBV4-1 to TRBJ2-1, with 8 bases that match TRBD2. The J segment lost 10 bases and the V segment lost 3 bases, leaving 8 bases of the junction unmatched. The germline V gene encodes CDR1 MGHRA and CDR2 YSYEKL. The CDR3 has 14 amino acids. The CDR3 sequence: CASSQPGGRGEQFF. CDR3 nucleotides: TGCGCCAGCAGCCAGCCGGGGGGGCGTGGCGAGCAGTTCTTC.

The rearrangement joins TRBV19 to TRBJ2-6; the D gene is possibly TRBD1 (5 bases). Trimming left V 5 bases short and J 4 bases short, with 12 bases between. This CDR3 has 15 residues. Germline V CDR1 and CDR2: LNHDA, SQIVND (reference sequence). In nucleotides, the CDR3 is TGTGCCAGTAGTGGAGACAGTGCCGGGGCCAACGTCCTGACTTTC. The encoded protein is CASSGDSAGANVLTF.

The chain recombines TRBV28 with TRBJ2-6, with TRBD1 matching over 10 bases. V gave up 3 bases and J gave up 0 bases; unmatched junction bases: 2. Germline V gene sequence: CDR1 MDHEN, CDR2 SYDVKM. CDR3 size: 17 residues. CDR3 residues: CASSFDRGLSGANVLTF. The CDR3 DNA sequence: TGTGCCAGCAGTTTTGACAGGGGGCTCTCTGGGGCCAACGTCCTGACTTTC.

The genes are TRBV6-1 and TRBJ2-2; D not certain. The CDR3 has 14 residues. V shed 6 bases and J shed 4 bases, with 12 bases lying between them. Germline CDR1 reads MNHNS; CDR2 reads SASEGT. CDR3 DNA: TGTGCCAGCAGCGCGAAGCGTTCCACCGGGGAGCTGTTTTTT. This sequence encodes CASSAKRSTGELFF.

The chain combines TRBV4-1 with TRBJ2-2; 12 bases are shared with TRBD2. The V and J ends lost 1 base and 6 bases, in that order; junction bases with no gene match: 3. This CDR3 has 16 residues. Looked up from germline, CDR1 is MGHRA and CDR2 is YSYEKL. The CDR3 protein is CASSQGLAGVAGELFF. The CDR3 nucleotides read TGCGCCAGCAGCCAAGGACTAGCGGGAGTCGCCGGGGAGCTGTTTTTT.

This chain joins TRBV21-1 and TRBJ2-1; the listed D gene, TRBD2, was not tested against the DNA. TRBV21-1 constitutes a pseudogene. This CDR3 contains 15 residues. CDR3 loop: CASSKAHYTRSEQFF. CDR3 in DNA: TGTGCCAGCAGCAAAGCCCACTACACACGGAGTGAGCAGTTCTTC.

The rearrangement uses TRBV29-1 and TRBJ1-2; D unresolved. V dropped 7 bases and J dropped 5 bases, with 17 bases sitting between them. Germline CDR1 SQVTM, CDR2 ANQGSEA. The CDR3 length is 13 residues. The CDR3 DNA is TGCAGCGATTGGGCCCCCAGGAATTATGGCTACACCTTC. Translation: CSDWAPRNYGYTF.

This clone was observed once. The chain links TRBV15 to TRBJ1-2; D may be TRBD1 (6 bases). The V gene's germline CDR1 is LNHNV and CDR2 YYDKDF (reference sequence). Trimming cost V 1 base and J 4 bases, with 22 bases left between them. This CDR3 is built from 18 residues. The CDR3 spells CATSRAGLAGGGAYGYTF. CDR3 nucleotides: TGTGCCACCAGCAGAGCGGGTTTGGCCGGCGGGGGCGCCTATGGCTACACCTTC.

In DNA, the CDR3 is TGTGCTAGTGGTTTGGGTACTGGGAGCTCCAATGAGCAGTTCTTC. Protein product: CASGLGTGSSNEQFF. The V call is TRBV12-5, the J call TRBJ2-1; D is perhaps TRBD2 (5 bases). Germline assignment: CDR1 LGHNT and CDR2 FRNRAP. Deletions cut 1 base from V and 6 bases from J, with 13 bases between. The CDR3 has 15 residues. The full variable domain, with the rest looked up from reference TRBV12-5 and TRBJ2-1, is DARVTQTPRHKVTEMGQEVTMRCQPILGHNTVFWYRQTMMQGLELLAYFRNRAPLDDSGMPKDRFSAEMPDATLATLKIQPSEPRDSAVYFCASGLGTGSSNEQFFGPGTRLTVL.

The chain employs TRBV5-4 and TRBJ1-1; 8 positions agree with TRBD1. CDR1 SGHNT and CDR2 YYREEE come from the germline V gene (reference sequence). The CDR3 has 15 residues. V was clipped by 4 bases and J by 1 base; unmatched bases: 6. The CDR3 coding sequence is TGTGCCAGCAGCCTCGGACAGGGCAGGAACACTGAAGCTTTCTTT. Its protein is CASSLGQGRNTEAFF.

The gene calls are TRBV7-9 and TRBJ2-5, with D perhaps TRBD1 or TRBD2 (5 bases each). This CDR3 spans 16 amino acids. Trimming took off 0 bases at V and 7 bases at J, with 18 bases between the two ends. In germline, CDR1 is SEHNR, CDR2 FQNEAQ (reference sequence). The chain's CDR3 is CASSLAGTSAPGTQYF. The CDR3 coding sequence is TGTGCCAGCAGCTTAGCGGGGACGTCAGCCCCAGGGACCCAGTACTTC. Supplemented by reference TRBV7-9 and TRBJ2-5, the full variable domain reads DTGVSQNPRHKITKRGQNVTFRCDPISEHNRLYWYRQTLGQGPEFLTYFQNEAQLEKSRLLSDRFSAERPKGSFSTLEIQRTEQGDSAMYLCASSLAGTSAPGTQYFGPGTRLLVL.

The rearrangement uses TRBV9 and TRBJ1-2; TRBD1 is a possible D gene (5 bases). V was pared by 4 bases and J by 8 bases, with 15 bases between. This CDR3 spans 13 amino acids. Germline-derived CDR1 and CDR2 are SGDLS and YYNGEE. The CDR3 sequence is CASSLEGRDGYTF. DNA of the CDR3: TGTGCCAGCAGCCTGGAGGGTAGGGACGGCTACACCTTC.

The V and J genes are TRBV11-3 and TRBJ2-7, with D unclear. The CDR3 extends over 12 amino acids. Germline CDR1 is SGHNT and CDR2 is YENEEA. The V end lost 4 bases, the J end lost 5 bases, and 9 bases lay between the germline ends. In nucleotides, the CDR3 is TGTGCCAGCAGCTCGTATGAGGACGAGCAGTACTTC. It is translated as CASSSYEDEQYF.

The chain carries TRBV7-2 and TRBJ2-5; possibly TRBD1 or TRBD2 for D (5 bases each). The CDR3 sequence is 11 residues long. Germline V gives CDR1 SGHTA, CDR2 FQGNSA. V was shortened by 3 bases and J by 9 bases, with 8 bases between the two germline ends. This chain's CDR3 is CASSFTGPQYF. For the CDR3, the DNA is TGTGCCAGCAGCTTTACGGGACCCCAGTACTTC.

V and J are TRBV9 and TRBJ2-1; perhaps TRBD2 as D (6 bases). The V gene lost 0 bases and the J gene lost 8 bases, with 15 bases spanning the gap. The CDR3 is 15 amino acids. Germline V gives CDR1 SGDLS, CDR2 YYNGEE. The CDR3 here is CASSVAVAESDEQFF. In DNA form, the CDR3 reads TGTGCCAGCAGCGTAGCGGTAGCGGAAAGCGATGAGCAGTTCTTC.

The chain combines TRBV7-2 with TRBJ2-5; 8 nucleotides agree with TRBD2. The junction had 7 bases not matched to a gene; V was cut back by 6 bases and J by 4 bases. Germline CDR1 reads SGHTA; CDR2 reads FQGNSA. The CDR3 contains 14 residues. The CDR3 reads CASRVGTSGETQYF. CDR3 DNA: TGTGCCAGCAGAGTAGGGACTAGTGGAGAGACCCAGTACTTC.